Below, 16 T cell receptor beta chains from the same sample are listed, as sequenced in a study of regulatory T cells in long-lasting Graves disease. Time point here: newly diagnosed GD, antithyroid drugs for less than 3 months. PBMCs provided the RNA from which the TCR library was made. HTBI primers from iRepertoire and Arm-PCR of CDR3 regions yielded the TCR beta libraries. TCRdb reprocessed the multiplex PCR reads with MiXCR, giving one entry per CDR3 protein. Seen here are about 470,000 distinct CDR3 sequences, 15% to 20% observed once, and the top ten hold approximately 12%. This sample also belongs to another study, concerning T cells in Graves' hyperthyroidism and ophthalmopathy.

Here the sequenced sample was peripheral blood mononuclear cells (PBMCs), taken at new diagnosis, from a patient treated with antithyroid drugs. Source of these receptors: a man in his forties with Graves disease.

This clonotype was observed many times. J is TRBJ2-1 and V is TRBV28; 8 bases are a match to TRBD1. The CDR3 covers 15 residues. Trimming at V came to 7 bases and at J to 7 bases, leaving 12 bases not matched to a gene. CDR1 is MDHEN, CDR2 SYDVKM, per germline. CDR3 nucleotide sequence: TGTGCCAGCATAACCGGGACAGGCGGGGAAAATGAGCAGTTCTTC. It translates to CASITGTGGENEQFF.

This clonotype was observed at least ten times. J is TRBJ2-3 and V is TRBV28; D unclear. V gave up 5 bases and J gave up 4 bases, with 16 bases separating them. The CDR3 runs to 15 residues. CDR1 and CDR2 (germline): MDHEN, SYDVKM. The CDR3 region is CASSPSHAGPDTQYF. DNA of the CDR3: TGTGCCAGCAGTCCCTCCCATGCTGGCCCAGATACGCAGTATTTT.

This clonotype was seen more than once but under ten times. A much larger clone is a single base away; this may be a read error. The chain joins TRBV28 to TRBJ2-7; D ambiguous. The CDR3 spans 14 residues. CDR1 is MDHEN, CDR2 SYDVKM, per germline. V was cut by 8 bases and J by 6 bases, with 20 bases left in between. The CDR3 region is CASGINIAGSEQYF. The CDR3 coding sequence is TGTGCCAGCGGTATAAACATAGCTGGCTCCGAGCAGTACTTC.

This clonotype has at least ten counts. CDR3 in DNA: TGCAGTGCCCAGACAGGGGGGGCCTACGAGCAGTACTTC. Translated, it gives CSAQTGGAYEQYF. The chain is built from TRBV20-1 and TRBJ2-7, with TRBD1 matching over 9 bases. The CDR3 is 13 amino acids. The germline V gene has CDR1 DFQATT and CDR2 SNEGSKA (reference sequence). After removal of 6 bases from V and 2 bases from J, the junction contained 5 bases not matched to a gene.

This CDR3 is CASSQATGAFNIQYF. The CDR3 bases are TGCGCCAGCAGCCAAGCGACAGGGGCATTCAACATTCAGTACTTC. The chain is built from TRBV4-1 and TRBJ2-4; the match to TRBD1 covers 8 bases. The V gene's germline CDR1 is MGHRA and CDR2 YSYEKL. Germline trimming cut 1 base from V and 7 bases from J; bases unmatched to any gene: 6. This CDR3 comprises 15 residues.

In this sample, this clonotype turned up once. A far larger clone is one base from this, pointing to a likely read error. The chain couples TRBV7-2 to TRBJ2-3; maybe TRBD1 (6 bases). V dropped 7 bases and J dropped 3 bases, with 23 bases sitting between them. Per the germline V gene, CDR1 is SGHTA and CDR2 is FQGNSA. The CDR3 is 17 amino acids. The CDR3 here is CASTRLRHRVSTDTQYF. The CDR3 nucleotides read TGTGCCAGCACCCGATTACGGCACAGGGTATCTACAGATACGCAGTATTTT. Using reference TRBV7-2 and TRBJ2-3 for the parts outside the CDR3, the full variable domain is GAGVSQSPSNKVTEKGKDVELRCDPISGHTALYWYRQSLGQGLEFLIYFQGNSAPDKSGLPSDRFSAERTGGSVSTLTIQRTQQEDSAVYLCASTRLRHRVSTDTQYFGPGTRLTVL.

This clonotype has at least ten counts. V and J are TRBV12-3 or TRBV12-4 and TRBJ2-5; 14 positions agree with TRBD2. V lost 3 bases to trimming and J lost 4 bases; unmatched junction nucleotides: 10. The CDR3 is 18 residues long. The CDR3 coding sequence is TGTGCCAGCAGTTTGTTTTTGGGCGGGACTAGCGGGAGAGAGACCCAGTACTTC. It yields the protein CASSLFLGGTSGRETQYF.

On this clonotype itself: This may be a read error: a much more frequent sequence differs by one nucleotide. The chain combines TRBV24-1 with TRBJ2-1; 7 bases are a match to TRBD1. CDR1 and CDR2 (germline): KGHDR, SFDVKD. The CDR3 length is 12 residues. The CDR3: CATRGTVNERFF. Here the CDR3 DNA reads TGTGCCACACGAGGGACAGTCAATGAGCGGTTCTTC.

This clonotype came up a few times. The gene calls are TRBV13 and TRBJ2-1; possibly TRBD1 for D (5 bases). In germline, CDR1 is PRHDT, CDR2 FYEKMQ (reference sequence). The CDR3 covers 15 residues. Trimming pared 2 bases from V and 8 bases from J, leaving 16 bases between. For the CDR3, the DNA is TGTGCCAGCAGCTTATTCGTTGTAGGGGTACATGAGCAGTTCTTC. It encodes CASSLFVVGVHEQFF.

There are many counts of this clonotype. The chain uses TRBV30 and TRBJ1-1; D gene unclear. V was clipped by 0 bases and J by 7 bases, with 15 bases between them. Germline CDR1 and CDR2: GTSNPN and SVGIG (reference sequence). The CDR3 length is 14 residues. As DNA, the CDR3 is TGTGCCTGGAGTGTACTAAAGGGTGGAGGTGAAGCTTTCTTT. Translated: CAWSVLKGGGEAFF.

This clonotype was seen only a few times. It is likely a read error, because the conserved phenylalanine at the end of the CDR3 is missing. This chain links TRBV2 with TRBJ1-5; tentative D call: TRBD1 (6 bases). V shed 5 bases and J shed 4 bases, with 15 bases lying between them. The germline CDR1 and CDR2 sequences are SNHLY and FYNNEI. The CDR3 contains 15 residues. The CDR3 here is CASSYSGDKNQPQHL. The CDR3 region has the DNA TGTGCCAGCAGTTACTCGGGGGACAAGAATCAGCCCCAGCATCTT.

This clonotype has at least ten counts. This chain links TRBV20-1 with TRBJ2-3, with D maybe TRBD2 (6 bases). Trimming stripped 3 bases from V and 0 bases from J, with 13 bases between. This CDR3 region has 15 residues. The germline V gene has CDR1 DFQATT and CDR2 SNEGSKA (reference sequence). The CDR3 loop reads CSASYSGPSTDTQYF. The CDR3 DNA is TGCAGTGCTAGTTATAGCGGACCTAGCACAGATACGCAGTATTTT.

This clonotype was counted only a few times. It may be a read error: a sequence one base away is much more abundant. This rearrangement joins TRBV2 to TRBJ2-7; TRBD2 aligns across 9 bases. Germline-derived CDR1 and CDR2 are SNHLY and FYNNEI. The CDR3 covers 12 residues. The V gene end was trimmed by 11 bases and the J gene end by 2 bases; junction bases not matched to a gene: 4. CDR3 in DNA: TGTGCCGGCGGGAGGGGGGCCTACGAGCAGTACTTC. This gives the protein CAGGRGAYEQYF.

CDR3 DNA sequence: TGCAGCGTCCCACTAGCGGGAGGGCCCTCGACCGGGGAGCTGTTTTTT. Translated, it gives CSVPLAGGPSTGELFF. The chain employs TRBV29-1 and TRBJ2-2; 13 nucleotides match TRBD2. Germline V CDR1 and CDR2: SQVTM, ANQGSEA. CDR3 length: 16 amino acids. The J segment lost 5 bases and the V segment lost 6 bases, leaving 9 bases of the junction unmatched.

This clonotype was observed many times. As DNA, the CDR3 is TGTGCCAGCCGACTGGGGGGGGCGGACTACGAGCAGTACTTC. Amino acids: CASRLGGADYEQYF. The rearrangement joins TRBV5-5 to TRBJ2-7, with D tentatively TRBD2 (7 bases). CDR3 length: 14 amino acids. Looked up from germline, CDR1 is SGHKS and CDR2 is YYEKEE (reference sequence). Deletions cut 7 bases from V and 3 bases from J, with 17 bases between.

This clonotype occurred a few times. The chain combines TRBV3-1 with TRBJ2-4, with 14 bases identical to TRBD2. The CDR3 has 14 amino acids. CDR1 is LGHDT and CDR2 is YNNKEL in the germline V gene (reference sequence). Trimming cost V 6 bases and J 9 bases; bases outside gene matches: 4. CDR3 DNA sequence: TGTGCCAGCAGTCGGACTAGCGGGAGGCCCATTCAGTACTTC. As protein: CASSRTSGRPIQYF.